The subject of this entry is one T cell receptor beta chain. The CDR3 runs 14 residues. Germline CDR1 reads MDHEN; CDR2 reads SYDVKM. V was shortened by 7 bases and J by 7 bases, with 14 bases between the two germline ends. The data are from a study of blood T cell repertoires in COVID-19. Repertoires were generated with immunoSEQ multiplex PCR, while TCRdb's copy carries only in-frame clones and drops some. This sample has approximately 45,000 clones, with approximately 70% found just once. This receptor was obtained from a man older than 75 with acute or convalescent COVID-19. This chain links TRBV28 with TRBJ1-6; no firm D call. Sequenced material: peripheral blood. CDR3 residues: CASINPRRNSPLHF. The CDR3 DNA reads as TGTGCCAGCATAAACCCGCGTCGGAATTCACCCCTCCACTTT. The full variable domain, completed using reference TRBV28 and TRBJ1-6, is DVKVTQSSRYLVKRTGEKVFLECVQDMDHENMFWYRQDPGLGLRLIYFSYDVKMKEKGDIPEGYSVSREKKERFSLILESASTNQTSMYLCASINPRRNSPLHFGNGTRLTVT.